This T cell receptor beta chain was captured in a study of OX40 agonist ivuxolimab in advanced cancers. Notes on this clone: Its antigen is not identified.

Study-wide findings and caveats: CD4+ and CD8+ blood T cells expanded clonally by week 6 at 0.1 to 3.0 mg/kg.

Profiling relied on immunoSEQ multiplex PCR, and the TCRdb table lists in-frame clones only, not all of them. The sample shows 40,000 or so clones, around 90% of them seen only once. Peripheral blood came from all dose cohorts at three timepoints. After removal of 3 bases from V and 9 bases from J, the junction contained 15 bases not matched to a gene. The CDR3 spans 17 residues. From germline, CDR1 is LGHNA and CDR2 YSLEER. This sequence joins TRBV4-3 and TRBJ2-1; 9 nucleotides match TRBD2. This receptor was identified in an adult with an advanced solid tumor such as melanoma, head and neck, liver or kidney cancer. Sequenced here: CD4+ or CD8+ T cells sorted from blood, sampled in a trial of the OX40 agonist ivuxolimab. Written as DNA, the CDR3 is TGCGCCAGCAGCCAGCAAAGGTTCGGCGGGGGGGCCTTTGAGCAGTTCTTC. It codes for CASSQQRFGGGAFEQFF.